The T cell receptor (beta chain) described here comes from a study of blood T cell repertoires in COVID-19. Study-wide context: Researchers got acute and convalescent COVID-19 samples from the United States, Italy and Spain. T cells, B-cell-depleted T cells, or PBMCs supplied cDNA or gDNA.

The participants were between roughly 18 and 90 years old and came from about two dozen US areas. Participant-given clinical history determined each cohort assignment. TCRdb's table, derived via immunoSEQ multiplex PCR, lists solely in-frame clones and lacks some. The sample has 350,000 to 550,000 clones, 87% seen once. CDR3 size: 14 residues. V was pared by 8 bases and J by 0 bases, with 13 bases between. Germline loops: CDR1 KGHSH, CDR2 LQKENI. The receptor comes from a woman aged 18-30 years with acute COVID-19. This chain uses TRBV18 with TRBJ1-1; D gene uncertain. Sequencing was performed on PBMCs or T cells enriched from blood (not recorded which). The DNA of the CDR3 is TGTGCCAGCAGGCCCGACACCATGAACACTGAAGCTTTCTTT. Translating gives CASRPDTMNTEAFF.